The 30 T cell receptor beta chains listed next were all sequenced from one sample in a study of kidney transplant recipient with SARS-CoV-2 infection. TCRdb re-analysed the reads in MiXCR, keeping a single row per CDR3 protein. The data show 200,000 to 300,000 distinct CDR3 sequences, about 30% seen once. Here the sequenced sample was a blood sample, taken at baseline and on approximately day 120 from a kidney transplant recipient. The receptors come from a male patient in his thirties who had COVID-19 and was a kidney transplant recipient. Some T cells may be graft donor cells.

In regard to this clonotype: The junction departs from the called germline gene at one end, perhaps through a read error. The rearrangement uses TRBV6-2 or TRBV6-3 and TRBJ2-1, with TRBD1 identical over 7 bases. The germline CDR1 and CDR2 sequences are MNHEY and SVGEGT. CDR3 length: 16 residues. The CDR3 loop reads CASSKGVGTVYNEQLF. Written as DNA, the CDR3 is TGTGCCAGCAGCAAAGGGGTCGGGACAGTCTACAATGAGCAGCTCTTC.

For this clonotype: This may be a read error: a much more frequent sequence differs by one nucleotide. The chain joins TRBV5-5 to TRBJ1-2; the D is unclear. V was shortened by 5 bases and J by 4 bases, with 21 bases between the two germline ends. This CDR3 is 16 amino acids long. Germline CDR1 and CDR2: SGHKS and YYEKEE (reference sequence). The CDR3 protein is CASRPYVSRRTYGYTF. The CDR3 DNA is TGTGCCAGCAGACCGTATGTCTCGCGAAGGACCTATGGCTACACCTTC.

This clonotype was recorded many times. The V call is TRBV25-1, the J call TRBJ1-2; D gene uncertain. The CDR3 sequence is 17 residues long. Germline V gives CDR1 MGHDK, CDR2 SYGVNS. The V end was cut by 5 bases, the J end by 4 bases, with 23 bases between. The CDR3 reads CASSQRAELGKTYGYTF. DNA for the CDR3: TGTGCCAGCAGTCAGCGTGCAGAACTGGGAAAGACCTATGGCTACACCTTC.

The sample holds many counts of this clonotype. The J gene is TRBJ1-2, the V gene TRBV5-1; the D is unclear. The CDR3 has 16 amino acids. Between the trimmed V and J ends, which lost 7 bases and 4 bases, there was a span of 23 bases. Germline values: CDR1 SGHRS, CDR2 YFSETQ. CDR3 protein: CASLKGSVRKTYGYTF. The CDR3 DNA sequence: TGCGCCAGCTTAAAGGGATCGGTTCGAAAGACCTATGGCTACACCTTC.

Notes on this clonotype: A much larger clone lies a single base off, so this may be a read error. The chain couples TRBV11-3 to TRBJ2-1; D gene ambiguous. Germline lookup yields CDR1 SGHNT and CDR2 YENEEA. V gave up 0 bases and J gave up 10 bases, with 13 bases separating them. This CDR3 is 14 amino acids long. The CDR3 coding sequence is TGTGCCAGCAGCTTAGAGAGGACGCAAAACGAGCAGTTCTTC. Protein: CASSLERTQNEQFF.

This clonotype has at least ten counts. The CDR3 loop reads CASSQRRAETQYF. CDR3 coding DNA: TGTGCCAGCAGCCAGCGGAGGGCAGAGACCCAGTACTTC. The V call is TRBV14, the J call TRBJ2-7, with D perhaps TRBD2 (6 bases). The J call may be incorrect, as the DNA end agrees better with TRBJ2-5. Germline assignment: CDR1 SGHDN and CDR2 FVKESK. This CDR3 region has 13 residues.

This clonotype was seen ten or more times. This chain uses TRBV12-3 or TRBV12-4 with TRBJ1-2; D uncertain. The CDR3 totals 17 residues. V dropped 5 bases and J dropped 4 bases, with 23 bases sitting between them. The CDR3 DNA reads as TGTGCCAGCAGTCGTTTACACAGCTTCCGAAAGACCTATGGCTACACCTTC. It specifies CASSRLHSFRKTYGYTF.

Points on this clonotype: A much bigger clone sits one base away, suggesting this may be a read error. The genes are TRBV18 and TRBJ1-5; D unresolved. This CDR3 contains 13 residues. Germline CDR1 is KGHSH and CDR2 is LQKENI. The CDR3 DNA is TGTGCCAGCTCACCTAAGAGCAATCAGCACCAGCATTTT. It yields the protein CASSPKSNQHQHF.

A note on this clonotype: A clone one base away is much larger, so this may be a read error. V and J are TRBV5-6 and TRBJ1-6, with 9 bases identical to TRBD1. This CDR3 contains 18 residues. CDR1 and CDR2 (germline): SGHDT, YYEEEE. The J segment lost 7 bases and the V segment lost 4 bases, leaving 15 bases of the junction unmatched. In DNA, the CDR3 is TGTGCCAGCAGCCACCTCACCAAGTGGGGACAGGGAAATTCACCCCTCCACTTT. Residues: CASSHLTKWGQGNSPLHF.

Regarding this clonotype: This may be a read error: a much more frequent sequence differs by one nucleotide. The rearrangement links TRBV19 to TRBJ2-4; D is perhaps TRBD1 (6 bases). Germline V lookup: CDR1 LNHDA, CDR2 SQIVND (reference sequence). The CDR3 contains 14 residues. CDR3 in amino acids: CASEDKGHKNIQCF. In DNA, the CDR3 is TGTGCCAGTGAAGATAAGGGACATAAAAACATTCAGTGCTTC.

This clonotype was detected ten times or more. The CDR3 reads CASSQMSRASEKLFF. The CDR3 coding sequence is TGTGCCAGCAGCCAAATGTCCAGGGCGTCCGAAAAACTGTTTTTT. This chain links TRBV3-1 with TRBJ1-4; D might be TRBD1 (5 bases). The germline gives CDR1 LGHDT, CDR2 YNNKEL (reference sequence). V gave up 2 bases and J gave up 8 bases, with 15 bases separating them. The CDR3 consists of 15 residues.

In its sample, this clonotype was seen many times. The rearrangement joins TRBV6-4 to TRBJ1-2; D gene ambiguous. CDR1 MRHNA and CDR2 SNTAGT come from the germline V gene. This CDR3 is built from 17 residues. Trimming stripped 5 bases from V and 4 bases from J, with 23 bases between. This chain's CDR3 is CASSQVRSHGKTYGYTF. DNA of the CDR3: TGTGCCAGCAGTCAGGTTCGCTCACACGGAAAGACCTATGGCTACACCTTC.

On this clonotype: This may be a read error: a much more frequent sequence differs by one nucleotide. The chain recombines TRBV7-8 with TRBJ2-2, with D possibly called TRBD1 or TRBD2 (6 bases each). From germline, CDR1 is SGHVS and CDR2 FQNEAQ. The CDR3 has 17 amino acids. The CDR3 reads CASSYQAGERDTGKLFF. In nucleotides, the CDR3 is TGTGCCAGCAGCTACCAAGCGGGCGAACGGGACACCGGGAAGCTGTTTTTT.

V is TRBV5-6 and J is TRBJ1-2; TRBD1 is a possible D gene (5 bases). Trimming stripped 6 bases from V and 4 bases from J, with 22 bases between. This CDR3 is 16 amino acids long. The V gene's germline CDR1 is SGHDT and CDR2 YYEEEE. For the CDR3, the DNA is TGTGCCAGCAATGGACACAATAGTCGAAAGCCCTATGGCTACACCTTC. This encodes CASNGHNSRKPYGYTF.

This clonotype was counted a few times. This chain connects TRBV7-3 to TRBJ1-1; 8 bases line up with TRBD1. CDR3 length: 14 residues. The V and J ends lost 5 bases and 5 bases, in that order; junction bases with no gene match: 7. CDR1 and CDR2 from the germline V gene are SGHTA and FQGTGA. The CDR3 protein is CASSETGDGTEAFF. The CDR3 bases are TGTGCCAGCAGCGAGACAGGGGATGGAACTGAAGCTTTCTTT.

This clonotype has only one observation. Just one base apart from a much larger clone, this may be a read error. J is TRBJ1-5 and V is TRBV20-1; a weak D match, TRBD1 (5 bases). V was trimmed by 3 bases and J by 5 bases, leaving 17 bases between them. The germline gives CDR1 DFQATT, CDR2 SNEGSKA (reference sequence). The CDR3 extends over 15 amino acids. This chain's CDR3 is CSARVAGGSDQPQHF. Here the CDR3 DNA reads TGCAGTGCTAGGGTAGCGGGGGGGAGCGATCAGCCCCAGCATTTT.

Comments on this clonotype: One end of the junction is discordant with germline, which a read error may explain. The V and J genes are TRBV19 and TRBJ1-3; the D is unclear. Germline CDR1 LNHDA, CDR2 SQIVND (reference sequence). The CDR3 loop spans 15 amino acids. CDR3 region: CASGIAGLSGNTIYF. The CDR3 nucleotides are TGTGCCAGTGGTATAGCAGGCCTCTCTGGAAACACCATATATTTT.

This clonotype occurred many times. The V and J genes are TRBV5-8 and TRBJ1-2; D remains ambiguous. The CDR3 covers 16 residues. The ends were cut back, 7 bases at V and 4 bases at J, with 23 bases in the middle. Germline lookup yields CDR1 SGHTS and CDR2 YDEGEE. CDR3 amino acids: CASLLTHPRKTYGYTF. The DNA of the CDR3 is TGTGCCAGCTTGTTAACTCATCCACGAAAGACCTATGGCTACACCTTC.

A remark on this clonotype: A much larger clone lies one base from this, so it may be a read error. V and J are TRBV9 and TRBJ2-1, with 11 positions matching TRBD2. Germline V gene lookup returns CDR1 SGDLS and CDR2 YYNGEE. The trim removed 4 bases at V and 5 bases at J, leaving 11 bases unmatched. The CDR3 is 17 residues long. CDR3: CASSPTGTSGSHNEQFF. The CDR3 DNA sequence: TGTGCCAGCAGCCCAACCGGGACTAGCGGATCCCACAATGAGCAGTTCTTC.

In the case of this clonotype: A much larger clone is a single base away; this may be a read error. The chain has TRBV12-3 or TRBV12-4 and TRBJ1-1; D not certain. The CDR3 runs to 14 residues. V gave up 7 bases and J gave up 1 base, with 13 bases separating them. CDR3 region: CASNWEQTNTEAFF. The CDR3 bases are TGTGCCAGCAATTGGGAACAGACGAACACTGAAGCTTTCTTT.

In its sample, this clonotype was seen once. A much larger clone lies one base from this, so it may be a read error. The chain has TRBV30 and TRBJ1-2; D unclear. Trimming cost V 5 bases and J 4 bases, with 23 bases left between them. This CDR3 spans 16 amino acids. Germline V gene lookup returns CDR1 GTSNPN and CDR2 SVGIG (reference sequence). The CDR3 reads CAWVAQRYRKTYGYTF. CDR3 nucleotide sequence: TGTGCCTGGGTGGCTCAGCGTTATAGAAAGACCTATGGCTACACCTTC.

This clonotype was detected ten times or more. This chain joins TRBV5-1 and TRBJ2-7, with 7 bases fitting TRBD2. Germline CDR1 SGHRS, CDR2 YFSETQ. The CDR3 has 15 residues. V dropped 1 base and J dropped 0; count of bases not matched to a gene: 4. DNA for the CDR3: TGCGCCAGCAGCTTGTTGGGGGGGAGCTCCTACGAGCAGTACTTC. It is translated as CASSLLGGSSYEQYF. The full variable domain, its missing parts supplied by reference TRBV5-1 and TRBJ2-7, is KAGVTQTPRYLIKTRGQQVTLSCSPISGHRSVSWYQQTPGQGLQFLFEYFSETQRNKGNFPGRFSGRQFSNSRSEMNVSTLELGDSALYLCASSLLGGSSYEQYFGPGTRLTVT.

This clonotype was detected ten times or more. The V gene is TRBV18, the J gene TRBJ2-5; no definite D call. Per the germline V gene, CDR1 is KGHSH and CDR2 is LQKENI. CDR3 length: 11 residues. V gave up 3 bases and J gave up 3 bases, with 2 bases separating them. The CDR3 DNA reads TGTGCCAGCTCACCGAAAGAGACCCAGTACTTC. It is translated as CASSPKETQYF.

This clonotype was counted ten times or more. The V call is TRBV24-1, the J call TRBJ2-5; no firm D call. This CDR3 has 14 amino acids. The V end lost 0 bases, the J end lost 3 bases, and 7 bases lay between the germline ends. Per the germline V gene, CDR1 is KGHDR and CDR2 is SFDVKD. In DNA form, the CDR3 reads TGTGCCACCAGTGATTTGGTACGGGAAGAGACCCAGTACTTC. This translates into CATSDLVREETQYF.

At least ten counts were recorded for this clonotype. The chain links TRBV20-1 to TRBJ1-5, with 7 bases aligning to TRBD1. The J segment lost 5 bases and the V segment lost 6 bases, leaving 10 bases of the junction unmatched. Per germline, CDR1 DFQATT and CDR2 SNEGSKA (reference sequence). The CDR3 is 14 residues long. The chain's CDR3 is CSAQPGTAHQPQHF. The CDR3 nucleotides are TGCAGTGCGCAACCCGGGACAGCCCATCAGCCCCAGCATTTT.

This clonotype was seen a few times. The rearrangement joins TRBV5-1 to TRBJ2-6; TRBD1 is a possible D gene (5 bases). Trimming removed 2 bases from V and 2 bases from J, with 5 bases in between. The CDR3 has 14 amino acids. Germline lookup yields CDR1 SGHRS and CDR2 YFSETQ. The CDR3, as DNA: TGCGCCAGCAGCTTAGGGGCTGGGGCCAACGTCCTGACTTTC. It specifies CASSLGAGANVLTF.

Ten or more counts support this clonotype. This chain links TRBV19 with TRBJ1-1, with no clear D. Germline CDR1 and CDR2: LNHDA and SQIVND (reference sequence). This CDR3 has 12 amino acids. Between the trimmed V and J ends, which lost 7 bases and 1 base, there was a span of 7 bases. CDR3 bases: TGTGCCAGTAAGTATGGGAACACTGAAGCTTTCTTT. Translation gives CASKYGNTEAFF.

In this sample, this clonotype turned up many times. The chain employs TRBV6-1 and TRBJ1-2; no firm D call. V lost 5 bases and J 4 bases, leaving 23 bases between the germline ends. The CDR3 sequence is 17 residues long. Germline V CDR1 and CDR2: MNHNS, SASEGT. The CDR3 DNA reads TGTGCCAGCAGTCGATTAATGGAATGTAGAAAGACCTATGGCTACACCTTC. Its translation is CASSRLMECRKTYGYTF.

This clonotype was observed at least ten times. The chain combines TRBV24-1 with TRBJ1-2; the D is unclear. CDR3 length: 17 residues. Germline CDR1 reads KGHDR; CDR2 reads SFDVKD. V lost 6 bases, J lost 4 bases, and 23 bases lay in between. CDR3 nucleotides: TGTGCCACCAGTTGTTGGGTTAGTACCAGAAAGACCTATGGCTACACCTTC. The encoded protein is CATSCWVSTRKTYGYTF.

This clonotype has at least ten counts. This sequence joins TRBV28 and TRBJ1-5; the match to TRBD1 covers 7 bases. CDR1 MDHEN and CDR2 SYDVKM come from the germline V gene. V shed 5 bases and J 9 bases; nucleotides not matched to a gene: 10. The CDR3 covers 14 residues. CDR3 amino acids: CASSLTGSGRPQHF. The CDR3 DNA follows: TGTGCCAGCAGTCTGACAGGGTCAGGACGGCCCCAGCATTTT. Using reference TRBV28 and TRBJ1-5 for the parts outside the CDR3, the full variable domain is DVKVTQSSRYLVKRTGEKVFLECVQDMDHENMFWYRQDPGLGLRLIYFSYDVKMKEKGDIPEGYSVSREKKERFSLILESASTNQTSMYLCASSLTGSGRPQHFGDGTRLSIL.